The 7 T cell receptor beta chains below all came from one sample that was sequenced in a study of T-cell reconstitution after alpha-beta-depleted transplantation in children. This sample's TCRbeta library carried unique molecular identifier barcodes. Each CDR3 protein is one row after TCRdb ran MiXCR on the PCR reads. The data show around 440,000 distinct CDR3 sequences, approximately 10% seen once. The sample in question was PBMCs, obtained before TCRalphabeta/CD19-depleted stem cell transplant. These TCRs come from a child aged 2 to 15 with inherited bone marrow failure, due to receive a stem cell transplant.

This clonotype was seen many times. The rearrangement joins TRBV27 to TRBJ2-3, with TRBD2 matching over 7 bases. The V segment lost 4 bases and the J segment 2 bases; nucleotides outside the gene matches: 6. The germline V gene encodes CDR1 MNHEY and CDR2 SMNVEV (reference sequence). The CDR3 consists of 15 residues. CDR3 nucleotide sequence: TGTGCCAGCAGTTCTCCCGGGAGGTCCACAGATACGCAGTATTTT. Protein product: CASSSPGRSTDTQYF.

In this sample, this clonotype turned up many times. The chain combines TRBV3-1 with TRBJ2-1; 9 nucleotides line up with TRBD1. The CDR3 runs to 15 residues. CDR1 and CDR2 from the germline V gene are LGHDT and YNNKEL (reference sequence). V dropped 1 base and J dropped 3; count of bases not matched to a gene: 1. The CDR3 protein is CASSQGQGGYNEQFF. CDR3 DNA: TGTGCCAGCAGCCAAGGACAGGGGGGCTACAATGAGCAGTTCTTC.

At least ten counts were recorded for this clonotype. The CDR3 sequence: CATREAPNTGELFF. The CDR3 DNA follows: TGTGCCACCCGAGAGGCCCCGAACACCGGGGAGCTGTTTTTT. This chain joins TRBV9 and TRBJ2-2; D unresolved. Trimming removed 9 bases from V and 0 bases from J, with 12 bases in between. This CDR3 spans 14 amino acids. CDR1 is SGDLS, CDR2 YYNGEE, per germline.

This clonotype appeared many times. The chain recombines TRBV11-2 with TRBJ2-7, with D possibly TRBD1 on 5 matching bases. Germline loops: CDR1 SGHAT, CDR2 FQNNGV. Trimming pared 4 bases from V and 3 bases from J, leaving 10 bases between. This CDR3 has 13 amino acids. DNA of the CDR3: TGTGCCAGCAGCTCACAACAGGACTACGAGCAGTACTTC. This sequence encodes CASSSQQDYEQYF.

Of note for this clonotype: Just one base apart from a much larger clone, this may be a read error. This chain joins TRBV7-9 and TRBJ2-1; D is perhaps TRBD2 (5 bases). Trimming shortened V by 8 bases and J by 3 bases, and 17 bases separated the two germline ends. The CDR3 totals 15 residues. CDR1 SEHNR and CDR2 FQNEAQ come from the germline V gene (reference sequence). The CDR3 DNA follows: TGTGCCAGCTCCGGTCGGGGTACTATCTACAATGAGCAGTTCTTC. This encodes CASSGRGTIYNEQFF.

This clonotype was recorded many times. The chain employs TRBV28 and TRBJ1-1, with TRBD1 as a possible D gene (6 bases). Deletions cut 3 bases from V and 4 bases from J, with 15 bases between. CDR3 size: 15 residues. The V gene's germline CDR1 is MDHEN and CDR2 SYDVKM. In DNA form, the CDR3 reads TGTGCCAGCAGTTTTGTGGGGGCGGTGAGCACTGAAGCTTTCTTT. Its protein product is CASSFVGAVSTEAFF.

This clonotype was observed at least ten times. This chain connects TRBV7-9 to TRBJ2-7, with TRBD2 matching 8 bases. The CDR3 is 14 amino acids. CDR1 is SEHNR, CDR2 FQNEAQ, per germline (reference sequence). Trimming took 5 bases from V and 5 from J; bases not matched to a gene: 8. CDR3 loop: CASSPGTSLNEQYF. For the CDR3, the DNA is TGTGCCAGCAGCCCGGGGACTAGTTTGAACGAGCAGTACTTC.